These 8 T cell receptor beta chains came from one sample sequenced in a study of shared clonotypes between healthy human individuals. Assay: immunoSEQ multiplex PCR; the TCRdb copy retains only in-frame clones and omits some. This table has some 1 million clones, about 76% appearing once. Sequenced material: memory CD4+ T cells sorted from blood. Documented subset: CD45RA-negative fraction. Receptors were obtained from a man aged 18 to 29 in good health.

The V and J genes are TRBV2 and TRBJ1-1; no reliable D call. Germline V CDR1 and CDR2: SNHLY, FYNNEI. This CDR3 spans 12 amino acids. The V end lost 6 bases, the J end lost 8 bases, and 13 bases lay between the germline ends. CDR3 sequence: CASRSGRGEAFF. In DNA form, the CDR3 reads TGTGCCAGCAGATCCGGACGAGGAGAAGCTTTCTTT.

The chain is built from TRBV5-4 and TRBJ1-1, with D hard to call. The CDR3 extends over 13 amino acids. Germline values: CDR1 SGHNT, CDR2 YYREEE (reference sequence). Trimming removed 4 bases at V and 11 bases at J, with 18 bases between. Here the CDR3 reads CASSPDMGRLAFF. The CDR3 DNA reads TGTGCCAGCAGCCCCGACATGGGTCGCCTGGCTTTCTTT.

The sample holds a few counts of this clone. The rearrangement links TRBV5-1 to TRBJ1-1, with 12 bases that match TRBD1. The CDR3 is made up of 15 amino acids. V was pared by 4 bases and J by 7 bases, with 8 bases of the junction left unmatched. Germline assignment: CDR1 SGHRS and CDR2 YFSETQ. The CDR3, as DNA: TGCGCCAGCAGCGCCGGGACAGGGGGCTCTGTTGAAGCTTTCTTT. Translation: CASSAGTGGSVEAFF.

The chain combines TRBV7-6 with TRBJ2-1; the D gene is possibly TRBD1 (5 bases). In germline, CDR1 is SGHVS, CDR2 FNYEAQ. V lost 1 base to trimming and J lost 4 bases, with 5 bases between them. There are 13 residues in the CDR3. The CDR3 DNA reads TGTGCCAGCAGCTTAGGGACATACAATGAGCAGTTCTTC. Translation: CASSLGTYNEQFF.

The J gene is TRBJ2-5, the V gene TRBV9; the match to TRBD2 covers 11 bases. Trimming at V came to 3 bases and at J to 1 base, leaving 17 bases not matched to a gene. CDR3 length equals 20 residues. Germline V CDR1 and CDR2: SGDLS, YYNGEE. This chain's CDR3 is CASSAHRPGLAENLQETQYF. The CDR3, as DNA: TGTGCCAGCAGCGCCCACCGCCCGGGACTAGCGGAGAACCTCCAAGAGACCCAGTACTTC. Variable domain in full (rest from reference TRBV9 and TRBJ2-5): DSGVTQTPKHLITATGQRVTLRCSPRSGDLSVYWYQQSLDQGLQFLIQYYNGEERAKGNILERFSAQQFPDLHSELNLSSLELGDSALYFCASSAHRPGLAENLQETQYFGPGTRLLVL.

V gene TRBV27 combines with J gene TRBJ2-1, with D unclear. Germline CDR1 reads MNHEY; CDR2 reads SMNVEV (reference sequence). This CDR3 has 13 amino acids. The V end was cut by 4 bases, the J end by 8 bases, with 12 bases between. The chain's CDR3 is CASSSFLSDEQFF. CDR3 DNA: TGTGCCAGCAGTTCCTTCCTCTCCGATGAGCAGTTCTTC.

The chain has TRBV14 and TRBJ2-7; the match to TRBD2 covers 7 bases. Germline CDR1 is SGHDN and CDR2 is FVKESK. The V gene end was trimmed by 8 bases and the J gene end by 1 base; junction bases not matched to a gene: 8. The CDR3 runs 14 residues. The CDR3: CASPRREGSYEQYF. The CDR3 nucleotides are TGTGCCAGCCCCCGCAGGGAGGGGTCCTACGAGCAGTACTTC.

The chain has TRBV10-3 and TRBJ2-2; D possibly matches TRBD1 or TRBD2 (5 bases each). The V end lost 3 bases, the J end lost 8 bases, and 19 bases lay between the germline ends. The germline CDR1 and CDR2 sequences are ENHRY and SYGVKD. This CDR3 has 16 amino acids. CDR3: CAISDTGAYIGGELFF. The DNA of the CDR3 is TGTGCCATCAGTGACACCGGGGCCTATATTGGAGGGGAGCTGTTTTTT.